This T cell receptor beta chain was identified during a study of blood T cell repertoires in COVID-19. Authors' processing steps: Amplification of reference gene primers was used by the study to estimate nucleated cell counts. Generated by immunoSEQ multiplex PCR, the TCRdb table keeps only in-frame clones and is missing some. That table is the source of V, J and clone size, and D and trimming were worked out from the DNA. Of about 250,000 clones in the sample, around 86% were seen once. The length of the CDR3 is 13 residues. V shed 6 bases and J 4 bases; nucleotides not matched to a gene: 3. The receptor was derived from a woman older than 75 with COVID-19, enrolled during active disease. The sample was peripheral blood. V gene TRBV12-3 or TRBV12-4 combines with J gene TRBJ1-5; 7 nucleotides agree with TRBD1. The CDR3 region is CASSRQGNQPQHF. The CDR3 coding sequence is TGTGCCAGCAGCCGACAGGGAAATCAGCCCCAGCATTTT.